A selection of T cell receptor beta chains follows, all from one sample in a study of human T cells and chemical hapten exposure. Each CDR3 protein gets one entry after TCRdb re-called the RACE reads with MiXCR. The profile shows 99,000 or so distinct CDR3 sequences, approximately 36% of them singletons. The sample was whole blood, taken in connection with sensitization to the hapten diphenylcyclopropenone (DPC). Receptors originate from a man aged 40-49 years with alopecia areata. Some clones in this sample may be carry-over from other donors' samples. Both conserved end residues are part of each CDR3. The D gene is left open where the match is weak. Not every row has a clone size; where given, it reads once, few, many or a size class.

CASSVGFSGNTIYF,TGTGCCAGCAGCGTGGGGTTCTCTGGAAACACCATATATTTT,TRBV9,TRBJ1-3,few,.
CASSFGLAEYNEQFF,TGTGCCAGCAGCTTTGGACTAGCGGAATACAATGAGCAGTTCTTC,TRBV5-4,TRBJ2-1,few,TRBD2
CASSFTGPGQPQHF,TGTGCCAGCAGTTTTACAGGACCGGGTCAGCCCCAGCATTTT,TRBV13,TRBJ1-5,few,.
CASSAYSQETQYF,TGTGCCAGCAGCGCCTACTCGCAAGAGACCCAGTACTTC,TRBV3-1,TRBJ2-5,.,.
CASCQGSTDTQYF,TGTGCCAGCTGTCAGGGAAGCACAGATACGCAGTATTTT,TRBV2,TRBJ2-3,.,.
CASTRGSGGTQYF,TGTGCCAGTACCCGGGGGTCGGGGGGGACCCAGTACTTC,TRBV6-5,TRBJ2-5,.,TRBD2
CATSSLFGGRYTDTQYF,TGTGCCACCTCGTCCCTCTTTGGGGGACGATACACAGATACGCAGTATTTT,TRBV24-1,TRBJ2-3,few,.
CASSPHGGNYGYTF,TGTGCCAGCAGTCCCCACGGCGGAAACTATGGCTACACCTTC,TRBV27,TRBJ1-2,.,.
CASSSAGNSYNEQFF,TGTGCCAGCAGCTCAGCGGGAAATTCCTACAATGAGCAGTTCTTC,TRBV5-5,TRBJ2-1,.,TRBD2
CASSPLAGGGNEQFF,TGTGCTAGCAGCCCACTAGCGGGAGGGGGCAATGAGCAGTTCTTC,TRBV7-7,TRBJ2-1,few,TRBD2